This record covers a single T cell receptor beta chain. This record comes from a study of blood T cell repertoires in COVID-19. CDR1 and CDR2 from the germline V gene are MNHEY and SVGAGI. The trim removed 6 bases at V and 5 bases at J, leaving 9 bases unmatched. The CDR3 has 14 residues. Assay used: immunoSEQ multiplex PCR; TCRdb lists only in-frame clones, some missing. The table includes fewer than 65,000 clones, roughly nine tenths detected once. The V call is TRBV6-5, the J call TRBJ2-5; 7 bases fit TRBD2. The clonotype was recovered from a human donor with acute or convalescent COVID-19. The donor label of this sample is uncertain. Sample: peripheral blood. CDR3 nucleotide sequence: TGTGCCAGCAGCGGGGACTATGCATGGGAGACCCAGTACTTC. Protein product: CASSGDYAWETQYF.